Following are 21 T cell receptor beta chains from one sample sequenced in a study of T-cell memory formation after mild COVID-19 (dated by TCRdb to 2020 to 2022). Libraries came from 5' RACE. Instrument used: Illumina NovaSeq 6000. TCRdb reworked the public reads: Q25 trimming with fastp, MiXCR clone assembly, productive beta chains retained. Every CDR3 protein is listed once, alongside the most common genes and DNA of its rows. This sample has more than 350,000 distinct CDR3 sequences in its table, and 16% of those were observed once. Roughly 21% of the sample rests with the top ten. Sequenced sample: PBMCs or a T cell subset sorted from them (not recorded which). The receptors were gathered from a man younger than 35 who had mild COVID-19 (a few samples of this study predate the infection). The sample titles of this study are shuffled in the database, so cell type and time point are left out; the donor was told from shared clones.

The genes are TRBV28 and TRBJ1-4, with unresolved D. The germline V gene encodes CDR1 MDHEN and CDR2 SYDVKM. The V gene lost 10 bases and the J gene lost 4 bases, with 7 bases spanning the gap. This CDR3 spans 11 amino acids. The DNA of the CDR3 is TGTGCCACCAACTTTAATGAAAAACTGTTTTTT. Amino acids: CATNFNEKLFF.

Concerning this clonotype: The junction and the germline gene differ at one end; a read error may be behind it. The chain couples TRBV29-1 to TRBJ1-3; 9 nucleotides match TRBD1. There are 14 residues in the CDR3. Germline CDR1 reads SQVTM; CDR2 reads ANQGSEA. In DNA, the CDR3 is TGCAGCGTCGAAGAAGGGACAGGGAGAAACACCATATATTTT. Its protein is CSVEEGTGRNTIYF.

This clonotype was counted a few times. V and J are TRBV12-3 or TRBV12-4 and TRBJ1-1, with TRBD1 matching 7 bases. The CDR3 covers 13 residues. The ends lost 5 bases at V and 3 bases at J; junction bases unmatched: 3. In nucleotides, the CDR3 is TGTGCCAGCAGTAGACAGGGCTACACTGAAGCTTTCTTT. Residues: CASSRQGYTEAFF.

The V and J genes are TRBV27 and TRBJ2-2, with 10 nucleotides matching TRBD1. The CDR3 has 16 residues. From germline, CDR1 is MNHEY and CDR2 SMNVEV (reference sequence). Losses at the gene ends were 0 bases for V and 4 bases for J; bases not matched to a gene: 2. CDR3 amino acids: CASSLSGTGVTGELFF. CDR3 coding DNA: TGTGCCAGCAGTTTATCCGGGACAGGGGTCACCGGGGAGCTGTTTTTT.

This clonotype has just a few counts. J is TRBJ2-7 and V is TRBV7-9; D is perhaps TRBD2 (6 bases). The ends were cut back, 1 base at V and 4 bases at J, with 17 bases in the middle. Germline V gives CDR1 SEHNR, CDR2 FQNEAQ (reference sequence). This CDR3 has 16 amino acids. The chain's CDR3 is CASSLVGTGVDYEQYF. As DNA, the CDR3 is TGTGCCAGCAGCTTAGTTGGGACGGGGGTGGATTACGAGCAGTACTTC.

The chain couples TRBV18 to TRBJ1-4; D is unclear. CDR1 and CDR2 from the germline V gene are KGHSH and LQKENI. V was shortened by 4 bases and J by 0 bases, with 6 bases between the two germline ends. This CDR3 has 14 amino acids. CDR3 region: CASSRSATNEKLFF. Written as DNA, the CDR3 is TGTGCCAGCTCACGCAGCGCAACTAATGAAAAACTGTTTTTT.

The CDR3 is CASSLQGRAEAFF. Here the CDR3 DNA reads TGTGCCAGCAGTTTACAGGGGCGGGCTGAAGCTTTCTTT. The chain couples TRBV12-3 or TRBV12-4 to TRBJ1-1, with TRBD1 as a possible D gene (6 bases). V lost 2 bases and J lost 6, with 10 bases in between. This CDR3 has 13 amino acids.

This clonotype was observed a handful of times. CDR3 bases: TGTGCCAGCAGCACAGGGACCCGGGCTGAAAAACTGTTTTTT. This encodes CASSTGTRAEKLFF. This chain uses TRBV7-2 with TRBJ1-4, with a tentative D call TRBD1 (6 bases). The germline gives CDR1 SGHTA, CDR2 FQGNSA. V was shortened by 5 bases and J by 7 bases, with 14 bases between the two germline ends. This CDR3 has 14 amino acids.

The V gene is TRBV9, the J gene TRBJ2-1; 10 bases are shared with TRBD1. This CDR3 has 16 amino acids. V was pared by 1 base and J by 7 bases, with 8 bases of the junction left unmatched. Germline V gene data show CDR1 as SGDLS and CDR2 as YYNGEE. The CDR3 sequence: CASSVTTLDRGNEQFF. CDR3 nucleotide sequence: TGTGCCAGCAGCGTAACTACCTTGGACAGGGGGAATGAGCAGTTCTTC. Full variable domain (rest looked up from reference TRBV9 and TRBJ2-1): DSGVTQTPKHLITATGQRVTLRCSPRSGDLSVYWYQQSLDQGLQFLIQYYNGEERAKGNILERFSAQQFPDLHSELNLSSLELGDSALYFCASSVTTLDRGNEQFFGPGTRLTVL.

The genes are TRBV4-1 and TRBJ1-5; maybe TRBD1 (6 bases). The CDR3 has 17 amino acids. Trimming took off 4 bases at V and 2 bases at J, with 18 bases between the two ends. The germline V gene encodes CDR1 MGHRA and CDR2 YSYEKL. In nucleotides, the CDR3 is TGCGCCAGCAGCCTTATTCTACAACAGGGCCGCAATCAGCCCCAGCATTTT. It specifies CASSLILQQGRNQPQHF.

This sequence joins TRBV27 and TRBJ1-5, with 7 bases fitting TRBD1. This CDR3 has 14 amino acids. V trimming: 3 bases; J trimming: 6 bases; junction bases outside the gene matches: 5. Germline V lookup: CDR1 MNHEY, CDR2 SMNVEV (reference sequence). CDR3 loop: CASSFDRVGQPQHF. In nucleotides, the CDR3 is TGTGCCAGCAGTTTCGACAGGGTCGGTCAGCCCCAGCATTTT.

The chain carries TRBV5-1 and TRBJ2-1, with D unclear. Germline V CDR1 and CDR2: SGHRS, YFSETQ. Trimming left V 0 bases short and J 5 bases short, with 12 bases between. The CDR3 has 15 residues. The CDR3 reads CASSLALGKHNEQFF. The DNA for the CDR3 is TGCGCCAGCAGCTTGGCCCTCGGCAAGCACAATGAGCAGTTCTTC.

For this clonotype: The junction departs from the called germline gene at one end, perhaps through a read error. The chain couples TRBV7-9 to TRBJ2-5, with 11 bases lining up with TRBD2. The CDR3 runs to 16 residues. The germline V gene has CDR1 SEHNR and CDR2 FQNEAQ (reference sequence). This CDR3 reads CASSPSSGGLQEAQYF. DNA for the CDR3: TGTGCCAGCAGCCCGTCTAGCGGGGGGTTACAAGAGGCCCAGTACTTC.

J is TRBJ1-2 and V is TRBV29-1; D not resolved. V was trimmed by 6 bases and J by 0 bases, leaving 11 bases between them. Looked up from germline, CDR1 is SQVTM and CDR2 is ANQGSEA. The CDR3 runs to 13 residues. CDR3 region: CSVDTGANYGYTF. The CDR3 nucleotides read TGCAGCGTCGACACCGGGGCTAACTATGGCTACACCTTC.

This chain links TRBV5-1 with TRBJ2-7, with D possibly being TRBD2 (7 bases). Germline V gene lookup returns CDR1 SGHRS and CDR2 YFSETQ. The V gene lost 2 bases and the J gene lost 7 bases, with 16 bases spanning the gap. The CDR3 sequence is 14 residues long. Here the CDR3 reads CASSFGGQIEEQYF. Here the CDR3 DNA reads TGCGCCAGCAGCTTCGGGGGGCAGATAGAAGAGCAGTACTTC.

In this sample, this clonotype turned up a few times. The V call is TRBV5-1, the J call TRBJ2-5; D may be TRBD1 or TRBD2 (6 bases each). The CDR3 runs to 15 residues. Germline CDR1 reads SGHRS; CDR2 reads YFSETQ. Trimming removed 4 bases from V and 2 bases from J, with 15 bases in between. The CDR3 loop is CASSGRDTSQETQYF. The CDR3 DNA is TGCGCCAGCAGCGGGCGGGACACCTCTCAAGAGACCCAGTACTTC.

There are many counts of this clonotype. The CDR3: CASSRLSGANVLTF. The CDR3 DNA sequence: TGTGCCAGCAGCCGGCTCTCTGGGGCCAACGTCCTGACTTTC. The genes are TRBV3-1 and TRBJ2-6; D is unresolved. The CDR3 sequence is 14 residues long. Germline lookup yields CDR1 LGHDT and CDR2 YNNKEL (reference sequence). The V and J ends lost 4 bases and 0 bases respectively, with 4 bases between them. Full variable domain (missing parts from reference TRBV3-1 and TRBJ2-6): DTAVSQTPKYLVTQMGNDKSIKCEQNLGHDTMYWYKQDSKKFLKIMFSYNNKELIINETVPNRFSPKSPDKAHLNLHINSLELGDSAVYFCASSRLSGANVLTFGAGSRLTVL.

This clonotype was seen only a few times. This rearrangement joins TRBV9 to TRBJ2-1; D gene uncertain. Germline CDR1 is SGDLS and CDR2 is YYNGEE. CDR3 size: 13 residues. The V end was cut by 1 base, the J end by 6 bases, with 8 bases between. For the CDR3, the DNA is TGTGCCAGCAGCGTATCTGGCGGCAATGAGCAGTTCTTC. Translation gives CASSVSGGNEQFF.

This clonotype was recorded a few times. V and J are TRBV11-2 and TRBJ1-4, with D hard to call. This CDR3 has 13 residues. V was shortened by 6 bases and J by 8 bases, with 13 bases between the two germline ends. The V gene's germline CDR1 is SGHAT and CDR2 FQNNGV. CDR3 sequence: CASRQEFREKLFF. For the CDR3, the DNA is TGTGCCAGCAGGCAGGAGTTTCGAGAAAAACTGTTTTTT.

This clonotype was seen a handful of times. The chain has TRBV24-1 and TRBJ2-5; TRBD1 or TRBD2 may be the D gene (5 bases each). CDR3 length: 14 residues. Germline-derived CDR1 and CDR2 are KGHDR and SFDVKD. V was cut by 4 bases and J by 5 bases, with 13 bases left in between. This chain's CDR3 is CATSEPAREETQYF. The CDR3 nucleotides are TGTGCCACCAGTGAACCTGCCAGGGAGGAGACCCAGTACTTC.

This chain connects TRBV19 to TRBJ1-2, with 7 bases fitting TRBD1. This CDR3 spans 15 amino acids. Per germline, CDR1 LNHDA and CDR2 SQIVND (reference sequence). Losses at the gene ends were 5 bases for V and 4 bases for J; bases not matched to a gene: 10. The CDR3: CASSPEGQSSYGYTF. CDR3 nucleotide sequence: TGTGCCAGTAGTCCCGAGGGACAGTCAAGCTATGGCTACACCTTC.